The subject of this entry is one TCR beta chain. Sequencing used immunoSEQ multiplex PCR; TCRdb keeps in-frame clones, though not all of them. Counted here are roughly 40,000 clones, more than 85% occurring once; the ten biggest clones make up 10% to 15%. The data are from a study of T cell changes during pregnancy in multiple sclerosis. The J segment lost 1 base and the V segment lost 5 bases, leaving 10 bases of the junction unmatched. This CDR3 is 16 amino acids long. Looked up from germline, CDR1 is SGHAT and CDR2 is FQNNGV. V usage is TRBV11-2 and J usage is TRBJ1-1; 7 bases are a match to TRBD1. This TCR was recovered from a female donor with multiple sclerosis, enrolled in a pregnancy study. The specimen was CD8+ T cells from peripheral blood mononuclear cells, collected in the first trimester of pregnancy. The CDR3, as DNA: TGTGCCAGCAGCCTCAGCCCGGGACAGCCGAACACTGAAGCTTTCTTT. Translating it yields CASSLSPGQPNTEAFF.